This TCR beta chain is from a study of beta chain features in type 1 diabetes. Overall study findings and caveats: For cells with high TCR expression, cDNA sequencing could yield over-representation. The naive, central memory and Treg TCRB repertoires of patients appeared to be more similar to one another than those of healthy donors. For type 1 diabetes patients, VDJ junctions showed fewer insertions and more deletions.

The table lists this clone with a few counts. The antigen is unknown. The isolated RNA, all of it, was reverse transcribed, so expressed TCRB transcripts were what got sequenced. TCRdb keeps only in-frame clones here, not all; method: immunoSEQ multiplex PCR. Found here are fewer than 650,000 clones, 15% to 18% of them singletons; the top ten hold under 0.095%. Per germline, CDR1 KGHSH and CDR2 LQKENI. Deletions cut 5 bases from V and 8 bases from J, with 9 bases between. The CDR3 length is 11 residues. Markers CD45RO/CCR7/CD25/CD127/CD95/CD27 served to sort CD4+ naive, central memory, regulatory and stem cell-like memory cells.

The sample comprised naive CD4+ T cells from blood. The sequence was obtained from a man aged 18 to 29 in good health. The rearrangement links TRBV18 to TRBJ1-1, with D hard to call. As DNA, the CDR3 is TGTGCCAGCTCAACCGACAAGGAAGCTTTCTTT. It codes for CASSTDKEAFF.